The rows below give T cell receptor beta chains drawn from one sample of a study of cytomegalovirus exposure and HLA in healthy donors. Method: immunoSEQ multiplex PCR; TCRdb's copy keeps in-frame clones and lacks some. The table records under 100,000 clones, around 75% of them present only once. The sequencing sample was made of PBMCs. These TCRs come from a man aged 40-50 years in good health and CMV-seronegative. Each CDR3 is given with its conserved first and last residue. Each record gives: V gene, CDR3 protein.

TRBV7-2	CASSLLTRGLNSPLHF
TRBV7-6	CASSLGWTRQGEQYF
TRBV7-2	CASSLSQNRGDTEAFF
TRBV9	CASSERQGKINEQYF
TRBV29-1	CSVSTGEAFF
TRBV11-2	CASSLRGAEKLFF
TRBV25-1	CASTWTGSYEQYF
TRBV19	CASSSQRGLNEQFF
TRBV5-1	CASSLRATNEKLFF
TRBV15	CATSSQGQSSGNTIYF
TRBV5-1	CASSIAGTNTGELFF
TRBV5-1	CASSLVASSYEQYF
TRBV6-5	CASSKQGYGYTF
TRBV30	CAWSAGKETQYF
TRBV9	CASSLQGTGDSTDTQYF
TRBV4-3	CASSQGGGKNTEAFF
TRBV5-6	CASSLGAGVKNEKLFF
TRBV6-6	CASSYTSGGDTQYF
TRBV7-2	CASSLDFAGRQPQHF
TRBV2	CASSPTDSYEQYF
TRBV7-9	CASSPTGGSYNSPLHF
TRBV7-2	CASSRSETQYF
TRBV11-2	CASSLPGLAGGRRSGELFF
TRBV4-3	CASSQDRQSNQPQHF
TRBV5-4	CASSSGTSNTGELFF
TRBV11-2	CASGKGTYEQYF
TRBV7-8	CASSLEERGLLFGETQYF
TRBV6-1	CASSEGNRDQAFF
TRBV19	CASSIRTGTYNYGYTF
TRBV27	CASSYRIYNEQFF
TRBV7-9	CASSFVGQGADGYTF
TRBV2	CASREGQGINYGYTF
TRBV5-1	CASSLFLTQGYSYEQYF
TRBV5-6	CASSRQGGEQYF
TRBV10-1	CASVRQDRQRSPLHF
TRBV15	CATSGLRQGSSGANVLTF
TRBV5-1	CASSPGTEAFF
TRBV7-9	CASSLLGQGLQETQYF
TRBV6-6	CASSYSIGGYNSPLHF
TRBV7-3	CASSPNGVQETQYF
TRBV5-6	CASSLGQGRRNTIYF